What follows describes a single T cell receptor beta chain. The data originate from a study of CXCR3-negative and CXCR3-positive naive CD8 T cells. The CDR3 runs to 16 residues. Germline CDR1 is SEHNR and CDR2 is FQNEAQ (reference sequence). Libraries of TRB cDNA were made by 5' RACE and carried UMIs. From its re-call of the 5' RACE reads, TCRdb lists each CDR3 protein once, without DNA. The ten most abundant clones cover around 1.4% of a sample with some 66,000 distinct CDR3 sequences. This clonotype was sampled from a human donor in good health. Some clones in this sample may be carry-over from other donors' samples. The chain couples TRBV7-9 to TRBJ2-1; TCRdb's D call of TRBD2 is untestable without DNA. Sample: naive CXCR3- CD8+ T cells from blood. This sample's subset: CD45RO-CCR7+CD27+CD95- naive CD8+ T cells lacking CXCR3 (TNR3-). CDR3 sequence: CASSLVPSGANNEQFF. Full variable domain (missing parts from reference TRBV7-9 and TRBJ2-1): DTGVSQNPRHKITKRGQNVTFRCDPISEHNRLYWYRQTLGQGPEFLTYFQNEAQLEKSRLLSDRFSAERPKGSFSTLEIQRTEQGDSAMYLCASSLVPSGANNEQFFGPGTRLTVL.